This T cell receptor beta chain was profiled in a study of blood T cell repertoires in COVID-19. Study-level background: Samples of COVID-19 (acute and convalescent) were obtained from the United States, Italy and Spain. Sources were T cells, B-cell-depleted T cells, or PBMCs; the material itself was cDNA or gDNA.

Trimming took off 9 bases at V and 5 bases at J, with 15 bases between the two ends. The V gene's germline CDR1 is KGHDR and CDR2 SFDVKD. This CDR3 comprises 13 residues. In the study's own analysis: Researchers report that nucleated cell counts were estimated from reference gene primer amplification. Sequencing was performed with immunoSEQ multiplex PCR; in TCRdb, only in-frame clones are kept and a portion is missing. V and J calls plus clone size are reproduced from that table; the DNA served to infer D and trimming. The profile covers around 170,000 clones, with around four fifths appearing a single time and roughly 6.1% taken by the ten largest.

The chain carries TRBV24-1 and TRBJ1-1; D uncertain. The clonotype was recovered from a middle-aged woman with acute or convalescent COVID-19. The material sequenced was peripheral blood. CDR3 in DNA: TGTGCCACCCGCGAGGGCGCGAGGACTGAAGCTTTCTTT. It encodes CATREGARTEAFF.